The 10 T cell receptor beta chains listed next were all sequenced from one sample in a study of T cell responses to AZD1222 COVID-19 vaccine (dated by TCRdb to about 2021). Per the publication, the time point label means: about 28 days (+/-7) after the second vaccine dose. The library came from the immunoSEQ multiplex PCR assay. TCRdb limited this immuneACCESS table to in-frame rearrangements with V and J called. A share of clones is missing; checked studies link under half to unresolved V genes, and the rest is unexplained. For this sample the table gives 150,000 or so clones, of which nearly 95% were detected only once. The ten largest clones represent around 3.3% of the sample. The sample in question was peripheral blood, obtained 28 days after the second AZD1222 dose. These receptors originate from an adult who received the AZD1222 COVID-19 vaccine.

V usage is TRBV19 and J usage is TRBJ2-3, with no clear D. Trimming removed 7 bases at V and 2 bases at J, with 7 bases between. The CDR3 is 12 residues long. Per the germline V gene, CDR1 is LNHDA and CDR2 is SQIVND (reference sequence). The CDR3 DNA is TGTGCCAGTAATGGGTACACAGATACGCAGTATTTT. It encodes CASNGYTDTQYF. Variable domain in full (rest from reference TRBV19 and TRBJ2-3): DGGITQSPKYLFRKEGQNVTLSCEQNLNHDAMYWYRQDPGQGLRLIYYSQIVNDFQKGDIAEGYSVSREKKESFPLTVTSAQKNPTAFYLCASNGYTDTQYFGPGTRLTVL.

The chain's CDR3 is CASSLKVLASRDTQYF. DNA of the CDR3: TGTGCCAGCAGCTTGAAGGTACTAGCGTCCAGAGATACGCAGTATTTT. V usage is TRBV5-4 and J usage is TRBJ2-3; TRBD2 matches at 7 bases. Trimming took 1 base from V and 5 from J; bases not matched to a gene: 10. The germline V gene has CDR1 SGHNT and CDR2 YYREEE (reference sequence). This CDR3 is 16 amino acids long.

This clone was observed a handful of times. The chain recombines TRBV12-3 or TRBV12-4 with TRBJ1-2, with D perhaps TRBD1 (6 bases). This CDR3 region has 13 residues. V was clipped by 8 bases and J by 8 bases, with 18 bases between them. CDR3 nucleotide sequence: TGTGCCAGCCCCAGGGGTTTCTCCGGGGGCTACACCTTC. Residues: CASPRGFSGGYTF.

The gene calls are TRBV3-1 (or the pseudogene TRBV3-2) and TRBJ2-5; D is undetermined. CDR1 LGHDT and CDR2 YNNKEL come from the germline V gene (reference sequence). Trimming took 4 bases from V and 5 from J, leaving 11 bases between them. This CDR3 is 13 amino acids long. DNA of the CDR3: TGTGCCAGCAGCCGTGGGATTGGGGAGACCCAGTACTTC. Encoded protein: CASSRGIGETQYF.

The chain recombines TRBV4-1 with TRBJ2-3; TRBD2 might be the D (5 bases). The CDR3 runs to 18 residues. V lost 0 bases and J 2 bases, leaving 18 bases between the germline ends. Germline V lookup: CDR1 MGHRA, CDR2 YSYEKL. The CDR3 region is CASSQDVGATTLTDTQYF. The CDR3 region has the DNA TGCGCCAGCAGCCAAGATGTGGGAGCCACCACGCTCACAGATACGCAGTATTTT.

The chain combines TRBV30 with TRBJ1-5; the match to TRBD1 covers 7 bases. The germline V gene encodes CDR1 GTSNPN and CDR2 SVGIG (reference sequence). This CDR3 spans 13 amino acids. The ends lost 5 bases at V and 6 bases at J; junction bases unmatched: 7. The CDR3 is CAWARRQGQPQHF. DNA of the CDR3: TGTGCCTGGGCCCGGCGACAGGGTCAGCCCCAGCATTTT.

The V and J genes are TRBV4-1 and TRBJ2-1; D unresolved. Trimming removed 1 base from V and 6 bases from J, with 10 bases in between. This CDR3 has 14 amino acids. Per the germline V gene, CDR1 is MGHRA and CDR2 is YSYEKL. CDR3 residues: CASSQGWASNEQFF. Written as DNA, the CDR3 is TGCGCCAGCAGCCAAGGTTGGGCAAGCAATGAGCAGTTCTTC.

The chain has TRBV6-5 and TRBJ1-3; no firm D call. The CDR3 consists of 12 residues. Deletions cut 8 bases from V and 1 base from J, with 6 bases between. The germline V gene encodes CDR1 MNHEY and CDR2 SVGAGI. The CDR3 sequence is CASRVSGNTIYF. In nucleotides, the CDR3 is TGTGCCAGCCGGGTGTCTGGAAACACCATATATTTT.

In DNA, the CDR3 is TGTGCCAGCACCTCCTACGAGCAGTACTTC. It codes for CASTSYEQYF. The V gene is TRBV9, the J gene TRBJ2-7, with D hard to call. There are 10 residues in the CDR3. Looked up from germline, CDR1 is SGDLS and CDR2 is YYNGEE. The V end was cut by 6 bases, the J end by 0 bases, with 1 base between. The full variable domain, completed using reference TRBV9 and TRBJ2-7, is DSGVTQTPKHLITATGQRVTLRCSPRSGDLSVYWYQQSLDQGLQFLIQYYNGEERAKGNILERFSAQQFPDLHSELNLSSLELGDSALYFCASTSYEQYFGPGTRLTVT.

This clone was counted a few times. The chain employs TRBV28 and TRBJ1-3, with D possibly TRBD1 on 5 matching bases. Per the germline V gene, CDR1 is MDHEN and CDR2 is SYDVKM. V lost 6 bases and J lost 1, with 10 bases in between. The CDR3 has 14 amino acids. In DNA, the CDR3 is TGTGCCAGCAGATACCAGGGATCTGGAAACACCATATATTTT. It encodes CASRYQGSGNTIYF.